The T cell receptor (beta chain) described here comes from a study of T cells after yellow fever vaccination. This CDR3 is 13 amino acids long. They built TCR cDNA with 5'RACE template switching, a step that put in a universal primer site and UMIs. MiXCR, run by TCRdb on the 5' RACE reads, gives a single entry per CDR3 protein. The sample consists of 300,000 to 400,000 distinct CDR3 sequences, roughly 8% of them appearing once. The input for sequencing was PBMCs, taken roughly 47 days after the first yellow fever vaccination. V usage is TRBV21-1 and J usage is TRBJ1-5. TRBV21-1 is described as a pseudogene. This clonotype was obtained from a man between 18 and 29 years old who received the YFV17D yellow fever vaccine. The CDR3 region has the DNA TGTGCCAGCAGCAAAGGGTTCGTTGGGACCCAGCATTTT. Translation: CASSKGFVGTQHF.